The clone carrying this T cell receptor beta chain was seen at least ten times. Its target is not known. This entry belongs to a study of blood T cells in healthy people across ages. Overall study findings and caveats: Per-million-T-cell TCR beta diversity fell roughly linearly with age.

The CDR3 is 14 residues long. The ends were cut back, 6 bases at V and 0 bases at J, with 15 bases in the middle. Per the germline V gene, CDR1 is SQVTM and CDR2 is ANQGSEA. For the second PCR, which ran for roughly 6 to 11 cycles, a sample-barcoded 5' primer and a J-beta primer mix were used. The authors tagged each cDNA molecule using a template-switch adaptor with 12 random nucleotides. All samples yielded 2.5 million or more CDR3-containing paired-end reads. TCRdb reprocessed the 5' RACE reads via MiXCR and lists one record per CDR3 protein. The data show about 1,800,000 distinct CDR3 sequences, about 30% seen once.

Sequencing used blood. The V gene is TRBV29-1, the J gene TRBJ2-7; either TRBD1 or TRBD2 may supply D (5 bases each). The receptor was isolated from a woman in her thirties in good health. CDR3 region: CSVVGGTTSYEQYF. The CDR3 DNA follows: TGCAGCGTCGTAGGTGGGACGACCTCCTACGAGCAGTACTTC.